Following are 17 T cell receptor beta chains from one sample sequenced in a study of beta chain features in type 1 diabetes. Isolated RNA was reverse transcribed in full, so expressed TCRB transcripts were sequenced. Sequencing used immunoSEQ multiplex PCR; TCRdb keeps in-frame clones, though not all of them. This sample carries about 140,000 clones, less than 10% of them seen once, and the ten largest clones take 0.65%. Material: central memory CD4+ T cells from blood. The receptors here all came from a woman between 40 and 55 years old in good health.

The rearrangement joins TRBV13 to TRBJ2-1; D uncertain. The CDR3 spans 14 residues. Germline lookup yields CDR1 PRHDT and CDR2 FYEKMQ (reference sequence). V shed 2 bases and J shed 9 bases, with 14 bases lying between them. The CDR3 sequence: CASSLPPLGREQFF. DNA for the CDR3: TGTGCCAGCAGCTTACCCCCCCTAGGCCGTGAGCAGTTCTTC.

In its sample, this clone was seen a few times. This chain connects TRBV4-2 to TRBJ2-2, with D possibly matching TRBD2 (5 bases). From germline, CDR1 is LGHNA and CDR2 YNFKEQ. The CDR3 is 16 amino acids. Trimming left V 1 base short and J 2 bases short, with 11 bases between. The DNA of the CDR3 is TGTGCCAGCAGCCAAGGGGCTAGCAGCAACACCGGGGAGCTGTTTTTT. Its translation is CASSQGASSNTGELFF.

V is TRBV18 and J is TRBJ1-5; D is unclear. V was pared by 7 bases and J by 2 bases, with 9 bases between. The CDR3 extends over 13 amino acids. Germline V CDR1 and CDR2: KGHSH, LQKENI. DNA for the CDR3: TGTGCCAGCTTAGAGGCAGGCAATCAGCCCCAGCATTTT. Amino acid sequence: CASLEAGNQPQHF.

This clone has a handful of counts. The chain employs TRBV4-3 and TRBJ1-2, with TRBD1 matching 7 bases. Germline CDR1 LGHNA, CDR2 YSLEER. V shed 2 bases and J 4 bases; nucleotides not matched to a gene: 1. The CDR3 spans 13 residues. CDR3 sequence: CASSQRDSYGYTF. The CDR3 DNA follows: TGCGCCAGCAGCCAACGGGACAGCTATGGCTACACCTTC.

This clone was seen only a few times. The chain couples TRBV6-5 to TRBJ2-1; TRBD1 matches at 9 bases. This CDR3 spans 15 amino acids. V was pared by 6 bases and J by 1 base, with 4 bases of the junction left unmatched. Germline lookup yields CDR1 MNHEY and CDR2 SVGAGI. In DNA, the CDR3 is TGTGCCAGCAGGCGCGGACAGGGGTCCTACAATGAGCAGTTCTTC. This sequence encodes CASRRGQGSYNEQFF.

This clone was counted only a few times. This chain links TRBV7-9 with TRBJ1-1; no firm D call. There are 13 residues in the CDR3. Germline values: CDR1 SEHNR, CDR2 FQNEAQ (reference sequence). V gave up 5 bases and J gave up 2 bases, with 9 bases separating them. CDR3 sequence: CASSGGVNTEAFF. CDR3 coding DNA: TGTGCCAGCAGCGGAGGAGTTAACACTGAAGCTTTCTTT. Full variable domain (missing parts from reference TRBV7-9 and TRBJ1-1): DTGVSQNPRHKITKRGQNVTFRCDPISEHNRLYWYRQTLGQGPEFLTYFQNEAQLEKSRLLSDRFSAERPKGSFSTLEIQRTEQGDSAMYLCASSGGVNTEAFFGQGTRLTVV.

This clone appeared a few times. This rearrangement joins TRBV14 to TRBJ1-1; D is unresolved. Germline loops: CDR1 SGHDN, CDR2 FVKESK. The CDR3 loop spans 14 amino acids. V lost 0 bases and J 1 base, leaving 6 bases between the germline ends. CDR3 bases: TGTGCCAGCAGCCAAGAGCGAGGGAACACTGAAGCTTTCTTT. It codes for CASSQERGNTEAFF.

The V call is TRBV11-2, the J call TRBJ2-7, with TRBD1 matching over 7 bases. Per the germline V gene, CDR1 is SGHAT and CDR2 is FQNNGV. Unmatched junction bases numbered 14, after V lost 3 bases and J lost 3 bases. The CDR3 has 17 amino acids. The CDR3 loop is CASSFMGAFGTDYEQYF. CDR3 bases: TGTGCCAGCAGCTTCATGGGTGCCTTCGGGACAGACTACGAGCAGTACTTC.

In this sample, this clone turned up many times. The CDR3 nucleotides are TGTGCCAGCAGGACAGGGGTACAGCCCCAGCATTTT. Its translation: CASRTGVQPQHF. The chain recombines TRBV6-5 with TRBJ1-5; TRBD1 agrees at 8 bases. The CDR3 runs 12 residues. Per germline, CDR1 MNHEY and CDR2 SVGAGI. V shed 6 bases, J shed 7 bases, and the junction held 2 bases outside the gene matches.

A few counts support this clone. The CDR3 DNA reads as TGTGCCAGCTCACCATCCGGACAGGGGGACAAGTACTTC. Translated, it gives CASSPSGQGDKYF. The rearrangement uses TRBV18 and TRBJ2-7; 10 bases are a match to TRBD1. Germline CDR1 reads KGHSH; CDR2 reads LQKENI. The CDR3 has 13 residues. Trimming at V came to 2 bases and at J to 11 bases, leaving 6 bases not matched to a gene.

This clone has at least ten counts. The chain links TRBV14 to TRBJ1-1; weak D call: TRBD1 (6 bases). The CDR3 contains 14 residues. Trimming left V 4 bases short and J 5 bases short, with 14 bases between. CDR1 and CDR2 from the germline V gene are SGHDN and FVKESK. The CDR3: CASSRLQGGTEAFF. The CDR3 DNA reads as TGTGCCAGCAGCCGCCTACAGGGTGGTACTGAAGCTTTCTTT.

This clone was picked up a small number of times. The J gene is TRBJ2-5, the V gene TRBV4-1; D is undetermined. Germline V gene sequence: CDR1 MGHRA, CDR2 YSYEKL. Trimming shortened V by 0 bases and J by 2 bases, and 7 bases separated the two germline ends. The CDR3 contains 14 residues. The CDR3 DNA is TGCGCCAGCAGCCAAGAAGATCTACAAGAGACCCAGTACTTC. Its translation: CASSQEDLQETQYF.

This clone has a handful of counts. V gene TRBV6-5 combines with J gene TRBJ2-7, with 12 bases fitting TRBD2. Germline loops: CDR1 MNHEY, CDR2 SVGAGI. The CDR3 sequence is 15 residues long. V gave up 5 bases and J gave up 4 bases; unmatched junction bases: 6. The chain's CDR3 is CASSRSTSGGYEQYF. As DNA, the CDR3 is TGTGCCAGCAGTCGTTCGACTAGCGGGGGATACGAGCAGTACTTC.

This clone came up many times. This rearrangement joins TRBV5-4 to TRBJ2-1; D is uncertain. The CDR3 totals 15 residues. V was pared by 0 bases and J by 5 bases, with 12 bases between. Looked up from germline, CDR1 is SGHNT and CDR2 is YYREEE (reference sequence). The CDR3 is CASSLVLSGDNEQFF. CDR3 DNA: TGTGCCAGCAGCTTGGTGTTGTCAGGCGACAATGAGCAGTTCTTC.

This clone showed up just a few times. The chain is built from TRBV25-1 and TRBJ2-3; 8 bases are a match to TRBD2. Germline V CDR1 and CDR2: MGHDK, SYGVNS. This CDR3 has 17 residues. V lost 8 bases, J lost 2 bases, and 15 bases stayed unmatched. The CDR3 protein is CASAHSRVAGFTDTQYF. CDR3 in DNA: TGTGCCAGCGCCCACTCAAGAGTAGCGGGGTTCACAGATACGCAGTATTTT.

This chain uses TRBV4-3 with TRBJ2-7; 9 bases map to TRBD1. The V and J ends lost 2 bases and 7 bases, in that order; junction bases with no gene match: 3. CDR3 size: 13 residues. Per germline, CDR1 LGHNA and CDR2 YSLEER. DNA of the CDR3: TGCGCCAGCAGCCAAAACAGGGGGCGGGAGCAGTACTTC. Amino acid sequence: CASSQNRGREQYF.

The rearrangement uses TRBV6-6 and TRBJ2-5; TRBD2 matches 7 bases. Germline V CDR1 and CDR2: MNHNY, SVGAGI (reference sequence). This CDR3 has 11 amino acids. After removal of 2 bases from V and 11 bases from J, the junction contained 2 bases not matched to a gene. The CDR3 protein is CASSYGGEQYF. CDR3 bases: TGTGCCAGCAGTTACGGGGGGGAGCAGTACTTC.